A single sample is the source of the 20 T cell receptor beta chains below, sequenced in a study of regulatory T cells in long-lasting Graves disease. Time point denoted: newly diagnosed GD, antithyroid drugs for less than 3 months. With RNA extracted from PBMCs as input, the TCR library was made. Libraries of TCR beta came from iRepertoire HTBI primers plus Arm-PCR of CDR3 regions. TCRdb fed the multiplex PCR reads into MiXCR, producing one record per CDR3 protein. The sample has 400,000 to 550,000 distinct CDR3 sequences, roughly 15% seen once; the top ten hold less than 30%. The sample was also reused in another study, on T cells in Graves' hyperthyroidism and ophthalmopathy.

Source: peripheral blood mononuclear cells (PBMCs), taken at new diagnosis, from a patient treated with antithyroid drugs. These receptors were collected from a woman aged 18-30 years with Graves disease.

V gene TRBV5-8 combines with J gene TRBJ2-2; D uncertain. Germline V gives CDR1 SGHTS, CDR2 YDEGEE. The CDR3 contains 13 residues. Trimming left V 7 bases short and J 4 bases short, with 11 bases between. CDR3: CASGVYSTGELFF. CDR3 DNA sequence: TGTGCCAGCGGCGTATACTCCACCGGGGAGCTGTTTTTT.

A remark on this clonotype: This likely came from a read error, as a far larger clone is one base away. The chain employs TRBV7-3 and TRBJ2-7, with 9 bases that match TRBD2. This CDR3 is built from 14 residues. The germline CDR1 and CDR2 sequences are SGHTA and FQGTGA. J gave up 6 bases and V 3 bases, and 6 bases lay outside the gene matches. The chain's CDR3 is CASSFGGRATEQYF. In DNA, the CDR3 is TGTGCCAGCAGCTTTGGCGGGAGGGCCACCGAGCAGTACTTC. The variable domain in full, completed from reference TRBV7-3 and TRBJ2-7, reads GAGVSQTPSNKVTEKGKYVELRCDPISGHTALYWYRQSLGQGPEFLIYFQGTGAADDSGLPNDRFFAVRPEGSVSTLKIQRTERGDSAVYLCASSFGGRATEQYFGPGTRLTVT.

V gene TRBV12-3 or TRBV12-4 combines with J gene TRBJ1-1; D not resolved. Trimming pared 5 bases from V and 6 bases from J, leaving 13 bases between. The CDR3 loop spans 13 amino acids. CDR3 amino acids: CASSRAPAAEAFF. The DNA of the CDR3 is TGTGCCAGCAGTCGGGCCCCTGCCGCTGAAGCTTTCTTT.

The chain recombines TRBV12-3 or TRBV12-4 with TRBJ1-2; 9 positions agree with TRBD1. The V gene end was trimmed by 6 bases and the J gene end by 7 bases; junction bases not matched to a gene: 6. This CDR3 is 13 amino acids long. Here the CDR3 reads CASSTGQGGGYTF. For the CDR3, the DNA is TGTGCCAGCAGCACGGGACAGGGCGGTGGCTACACCTTC.

The rearrangement joins TRBV24-1 to TRBJ2-1; 10 bases match TRBD2. Losses at the gene ends were 4 bases for V and 8 bases for J; bases not matched to a gene: 10. The length of the CDR3 is 16 residues. Germline values: CDR1 KGHDR, CDR2 SFDVKD. The CDR3 sequence is CATSDPSLAGRYEQFF. The CDR3 DNA follows: TGTGCCACCAGTGACCCCTCACTAGCGGGACGGTATGAGCAGTTCTTC.

The chain couples TRBV5-6 to TRBJ2-3, with D unclear. CDR1 and CDR2 (germline): SGHDT, YYEEEE. The germline V and J ends were trimmed by 5 bases and 6 bases, with 10 bases remaining between them. The CDR3 contains 12 residues. As DNA, the CDR3 is TGTGCCAGCAGTCAAGGGTTGGATACGCAGTATTTT. This encodes CASSQGLDTQYF.

This clonotype was seen a handful of times. The J gene is TRBJ2-5, the V gene TRBV27, with a weak D call TRBD2 (5 bases). Germline values: CDR1 MNHEY, CDR2 SMNVEV (reference sequence). V was clipped by 10 bases and J by 0 bases, with 18 bases between them. The CDR3 is 15 residues long. The CDR3 coding sequence is TGTGCCACCCGGCCGAGGGAGACTAACCAAGAGACCCAGTACTTC. Protein sequence: CATRPRETNQETQYF.

V gene TRBV7-2 combines with J gene TRBJ1-1; 9 bases match TRBD1. The CDR3 consists of 16 residues. The germline CDR1 and CDR2 sequences are SGHTA and FQGNSA. With 3 bases clipped from V and 4 bases from J, the junction kept 9 bases outside the gene matches. The CDR3 DNA follows: TGTGCCAGCAGCTTGGGACAGGGAAGGAGTGGCACTGAAGCTTTCTTT. Translating gives CASSLGQGRSGTEAFF.

Comment on this clonotype: This could be a read error, since a much larger clone is one nucleotide away. The chain combines TRBV3-1 with TRBJ2-7; perhaps D is TRBD1 or TRBD2 (5 bases each). The germline V gene encodes CDR1 LGHDT and CDR2 YNNKEL (reference sequence). The CDR3 consists of 15 residues. CDR3 in DNA: TGTGCCAGCAGCCATCCGGGACCGTCAGCCTACGGGCAGTACTTC. Its protein product is CASSHPGPSAYGQYF.

This clonotype has at least ten counts. This chain links TRBV11-2 with TRBJ1-1; D unclear. V gave up 0 bases and J gave up 0 bases, with 20 bases separating them. CDR1 and CDR2 (germline): SGHAT, FQNNGV. This CDR3 spans 19 amino acids. CDR3 DNA: TGTGCCAGCAGCTTAGATCTGTACAGTTATAGACTTATGAACACTGAAGCTTTCTTT. This codes for CASSLDLYSYRLMNTEAFF.

This clonotype was detected ten times or more. The genes are TRBV7-8 and TRBJ2-7, with 10 positions matching TRBD2. With V trimmed by 3 bases and J by 3 bases, 2 bases remained unmatched. In germline, CDR1 is SGHVS, CDR2 FQNEAQ. The CDR3 runs to 14 residues. CDR3 loop: CASSFLAGDYEQYF. In DNA, the CDR3 is TGTGCCAGCAGCTTCCTAGCGGGAGACTACGAGCAGTACTTC.

This clonotype was observed many times. The rearrangement links TRBV28 to TRBJ1-4; 12 bases align to TRBD1. Germline CDR1 reads MDHEN; CDR2 reads SYDVKM. V lost 5 bases to trimming and J lost 6 bases; unmatched junction nucleotides: 7. This CDR3 spans 16 amino acids. The CDR3 DNA follows: TGTGCCAGCAGTCCCGGGACAGGGGGCGGTGATGAAAAACTGTTTTTT. This codes for CASSPGTGGGDEKLFF.

Points on this clonotype: A much more abundant neighbour one base away suggests this may be a read error. V gene TRBV3-1 combines with J gene TRBJ2-1; D remains ambiguous. Trimming took 4 bases from V and 7 from J, leaving 11 bases between them. Germline V gene lookup returns CDR1 LGHDT and CDR2 YNNKEL (reference sequence). The length of the CDR3 is 13 residues. CDR3 protein: CASSPYVGNEQFF. The CDR3 DNA is TGTGCCAGCAGCCCGTACGTAGGGAATGAGCAGTTCTTC.

This clonotype was recorded at least ten times. The chain uses TRBV12-3 or TRBV12-4 and TRBJ2-1; D might be TRBD1 (5 bases). The CDR3 totals 15 residues. V lost 3 bases to trimming and J lost 3 bases, with 12 bases between them. The CDR3 region is CASSLGVGRYNEQFF. In nucleotides, the CDR3 is TGTGCCAGCAGTTTGGGCGTGGGGCGCTACAATGAGCAGTTCTTC.

The chain joins TRBV5-6 to TRBJ2-7; 8 nucleotides match TRBD2. Germline trimming cut 0 bases from V and 5 bases from J; bases unmatched to any gene: 10. Germline V lookup: CDR1 SGHDT, CDR2 YYEEEE. The CDR3 runs to 16 residues. In nucleotides, the CDR3 is TGTGCCAGCAGCTTGGTAGTAGCGGGATCGGGCGACGAGCAGTACTTC. Amino acids: CASSLVVAGSGDEQYF.

This chain joins TRBV7-9 and TRBJ2-3, with 9 bases that match TRBD2. Germline trimming cut 5 bases from V and 2 bases from J; bases unmatched to any gene: 8. The length of the CDR3 is 16 residues. Looked up from germline, CDR1 is SEHNR and CDR2 is FQNEAQ (reference sequence). CDR3 sequence reads: CASSAKLAGITDTQYF. CDR3 in DNA: TGTGCCAGCAGCGCCAAACTAGCGGGTATCACAGATACGCAGTATTTT.

This clonotype has at least ten counts. This chain links TRBV3-1 with TRBJ2-2; no clear D. Trimming stripped 1 base from V and 8 bases from J, with 2 bases between. Germline V gene data show CDR1 as LGHDT and CDR2 as YNNKEL (reference sequence). The CDR3 runs to 11 residues. The CDR3 nucleotides are TGTGCCAGCAGCCAAGTTGGGGAGCTGTTTTTT. This translates into CASSQVGELFF.

This clonotype was recorded many times. The rearrangement links TRBV12-3 or TRBV12-4 to TRBJ2-1; tentative D call: TRBD2 (5 bases). The CDR3 is made up of 16 amino acids. The V end was cut by 3 bases, the J end by 0 bases, with 12 bases between. For the CDR3, the DNA is TGTGCCAGCAGTTTGGTGTCTAGCTACTCCTACAATGAGCAGTTCTTC. This codes for CASSLVSSYSYNEQFF.

This clonotype was observed many times. The J gene is TRBJ2-1, the V gene TRBV28; TRBD1 matches at 8 bases. The trim removed 5 bases at V and 4 bases at J, leaving 10 bases unmatched. The CDR3 contains 16 residues. In germline, CDR1 is MDHEN, CDR2 SYDVKM. This CDR3 is CASSGVGTGYYNEQFF. CDR3 sequence (DNA): TGTGCCAGCAGTGGGGTTGGGACAGGTTATTACAATGAGCAGTTCTTC.

J is TRBJ2-3 and V is TRBV12-3 or TRBV12-4, with D perhaps TRBD1 (7 bases). This CDR3 has 17 residues. V was trimmed by 1 base and J by 1 base, leaving 15 bases between them. The DNA for the CDR3 is TGTGCCAGCAGTTTAGGGAGGGACAGAGCAGGCACAGATACGCAGTATTTT. Its protein is CASSLGRDRAGTDTQYF.